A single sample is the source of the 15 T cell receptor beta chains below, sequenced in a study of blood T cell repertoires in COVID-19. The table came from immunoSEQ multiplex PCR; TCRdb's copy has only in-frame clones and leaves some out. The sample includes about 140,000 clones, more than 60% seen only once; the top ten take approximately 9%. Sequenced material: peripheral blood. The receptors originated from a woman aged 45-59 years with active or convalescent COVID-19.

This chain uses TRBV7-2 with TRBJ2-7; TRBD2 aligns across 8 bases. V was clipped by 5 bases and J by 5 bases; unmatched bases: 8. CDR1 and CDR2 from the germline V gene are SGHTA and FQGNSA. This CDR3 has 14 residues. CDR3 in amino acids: CASSTGTRRHEQYF. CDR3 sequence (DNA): TGTGCCAGCAGCACCGGGACTAGAAGGCACGAGCAGTACTTC.

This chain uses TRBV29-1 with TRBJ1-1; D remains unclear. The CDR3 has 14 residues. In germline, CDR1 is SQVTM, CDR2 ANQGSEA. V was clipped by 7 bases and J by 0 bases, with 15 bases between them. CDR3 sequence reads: CSALRAALNTEAFF. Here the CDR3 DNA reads TGCAGCGCCTTGCGGGCCGCGCTGAACACTGAAGCTTTCTTT. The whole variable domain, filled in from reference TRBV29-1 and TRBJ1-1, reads SAVISQKPSRDICQRGTSLTIQCQVDSQVTMMFWYRQQPGQSLTLIATANQGSEATYESGFVIDKFPISRPNLTFSTLTVSNMSPEDSSIYLCSALRAALNTEAFFGQGTRLTVV.

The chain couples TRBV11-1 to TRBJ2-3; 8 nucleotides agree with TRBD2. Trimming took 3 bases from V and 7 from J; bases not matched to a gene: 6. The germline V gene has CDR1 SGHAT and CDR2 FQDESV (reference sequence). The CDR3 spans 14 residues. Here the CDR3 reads CASSLRGEVNTQYF. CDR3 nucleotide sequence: TGTGCCAGCAGCTTGCGGGGGGAAGTGAATACGCAGTATTTT.

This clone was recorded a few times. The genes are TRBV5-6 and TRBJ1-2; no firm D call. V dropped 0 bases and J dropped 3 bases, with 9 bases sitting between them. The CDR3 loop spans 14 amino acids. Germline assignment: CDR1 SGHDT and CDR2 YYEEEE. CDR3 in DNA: TGTGCCAGCAGCTTGGTGTCGGTCTACTATGGCTACACCTTC. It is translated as CASSLVSVYYGYTF.

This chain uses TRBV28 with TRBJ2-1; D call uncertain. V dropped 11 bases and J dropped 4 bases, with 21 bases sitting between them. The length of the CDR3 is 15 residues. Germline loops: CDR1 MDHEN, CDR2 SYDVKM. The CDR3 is CARRVARQRYNEQFF. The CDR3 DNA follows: TGTGCCCGCCGAGTAGCAAGGCAACGGTACAATGAGCAGTTCTTC.

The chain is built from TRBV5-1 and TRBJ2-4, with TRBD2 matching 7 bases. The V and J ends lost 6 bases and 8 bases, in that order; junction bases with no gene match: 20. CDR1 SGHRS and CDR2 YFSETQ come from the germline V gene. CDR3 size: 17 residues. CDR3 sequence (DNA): TGCGCCAGCAACGCGAACGGGGGGACTTCGCCGGCGGACATTCAGTACTTC. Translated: CASNANGGTSPADIQYF.

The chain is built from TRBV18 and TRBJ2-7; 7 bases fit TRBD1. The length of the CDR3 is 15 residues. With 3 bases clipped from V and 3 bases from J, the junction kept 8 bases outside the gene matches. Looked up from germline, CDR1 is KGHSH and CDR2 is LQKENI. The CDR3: CASSPGQKLLYEQYF. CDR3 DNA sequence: TGTGCCAGCTCACCGGGACAGAAGTTGCTCTACGAGCAGTACTTC.

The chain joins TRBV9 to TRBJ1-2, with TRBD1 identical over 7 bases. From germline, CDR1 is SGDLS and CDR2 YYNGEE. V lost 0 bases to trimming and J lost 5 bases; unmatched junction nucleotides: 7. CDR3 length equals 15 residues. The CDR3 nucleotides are TGTGCCAGCAGCGTAGCTGGAGGGGGCGGTTATGGCTACACCTTC. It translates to CASSVAGGGGYGYTF.

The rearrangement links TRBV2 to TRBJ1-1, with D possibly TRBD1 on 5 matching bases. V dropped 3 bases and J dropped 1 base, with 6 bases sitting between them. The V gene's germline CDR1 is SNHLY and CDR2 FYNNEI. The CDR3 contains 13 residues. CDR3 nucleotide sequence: TGTGCCAGCAGTGAGGGGGGGAACACTGAAGCTTTCTTT. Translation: CASSEGGNTEAFF.

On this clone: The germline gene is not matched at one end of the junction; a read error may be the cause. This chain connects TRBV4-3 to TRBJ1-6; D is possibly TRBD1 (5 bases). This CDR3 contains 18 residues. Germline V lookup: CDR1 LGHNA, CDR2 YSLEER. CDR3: CARSQAGGGTAYNSPLHF. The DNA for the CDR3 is TGCGCCCGCAGCCAAGCGGGGGGGGGAACGGCATATAATTCACCCCTCCACTTT.

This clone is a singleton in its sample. The CDR3 DNA reads as TGTGCCAGCAGCTTAACTAGCGGGAGGATTTCCTACGAGCAGTACTTC. Translated: CASSLTSGRISYEQYF. V gene TRBV7-8 combines with J gene TRBJ2-7; 12 nucleotides align to TRBD2. The ends lost 2 bases at V and 1 base at J; junction bases unmatched: 3. Per the germline V gene, CDR1 is SGHVS and CDR2 is FQNEAQ. This CDR3 has 16 amino acids.

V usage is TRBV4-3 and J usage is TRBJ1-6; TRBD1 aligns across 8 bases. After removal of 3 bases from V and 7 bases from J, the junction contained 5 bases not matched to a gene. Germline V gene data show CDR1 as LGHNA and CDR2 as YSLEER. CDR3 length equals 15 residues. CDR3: CASSHLTGANSPLHF. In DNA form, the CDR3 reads TGCGCCAGCAGCCACTTGACAGGGGCCAATTCACCCCTCCACTTT.

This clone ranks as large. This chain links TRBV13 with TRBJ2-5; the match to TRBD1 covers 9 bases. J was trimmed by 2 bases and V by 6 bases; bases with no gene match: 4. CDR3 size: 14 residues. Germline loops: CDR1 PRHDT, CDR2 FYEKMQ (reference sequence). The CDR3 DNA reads TGTGCCAGCAGGAAACAGGGGGCTCAAGAGACCCAGTACTTC. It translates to CASRKQGAQETQYF.

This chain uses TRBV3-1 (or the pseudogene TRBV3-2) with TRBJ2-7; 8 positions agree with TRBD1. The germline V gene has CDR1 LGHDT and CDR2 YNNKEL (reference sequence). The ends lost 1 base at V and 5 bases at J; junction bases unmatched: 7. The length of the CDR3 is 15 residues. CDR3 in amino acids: CASSQGTGWVDEQYF. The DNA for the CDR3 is TGTGCCAGCAGCCAAGGGACAGGGTGGGTGGACGAGCAGTACTTC.

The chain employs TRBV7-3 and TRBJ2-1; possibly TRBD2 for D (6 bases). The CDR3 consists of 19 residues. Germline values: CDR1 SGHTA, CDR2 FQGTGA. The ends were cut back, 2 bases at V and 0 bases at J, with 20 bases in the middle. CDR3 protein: CASSLGKALSGDSYNEQFF. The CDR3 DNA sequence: TGTGCCAGCAGCTTAGGGAAGGCTTTGTCGGGAGACTCCTACAATGAGCAGTTCTTC.